Listed below are T cell receptor beta chains from one sample, sequenced in a study of T cells after yellow fever vaccination. TCRdb re-called the 5' RACE reads with MiXCR, one entry per CDR3 protein. The profile shows under 250,000 distinct CDR3 sequences, about 7.1% of them singletons. This material consisted of CD4+ T cells sorted from PBMCs, taken 15 days after the yellow fever booster vaccination. These receptors all stem from a young man who received the YFV17D yellow fever vaccine. Both conserved end residues are part of each CDR3. A D gene is named only where the DNA matches it firmly. Size values are once, few and many counts, or a class for expanded clones, and some rows have none.

j_call clone_size d_call v_call cdr3_aa cdr3_nt
TRBJ2-1 many - TRBV10-3 CAIRTPRDDAYNEQFF TGTGCCATCAGGACTCCCCGGGACGACGCGTACAATGAGCAGTTCTTC
TRBJ2-7 few - TRBV12-3/TRBV12-4 CASSTGTTTYEQYF TGTGCCAGCAGTACAGGGACCACGACCTACGAGCAGTACTTC
TRBJ2-1 - - TRBV19 CASSMGGKYNEQFF TGTGCCAGTAGTATGGGCGGGAAGTACAATGAGCAGTTCTTC
TRBJ2-7 few - TRBV21-1 CASSKGGQGCEQYF TGTGCCAGCAGCAAAGGGGGGCAGGGATGCGAGCAGTACTTC
TRBJ2-1 few - TRBV19 CASRGPTESSYNEQFF TGTGCCAGTAGAGGCCCCACGGAGAGCTCCTACAATGAGCAGTTCTTC
TRBJ2-3 few - TRBV6-1 CASSRPGIADTQYF TGTGCCAGCAGTCGACCAGGGATAGCAGATACGCAGTATTTT
TRBJ2-2 - TRBD2 TRBV6-1 CASSPRTSGFAGELFF TGTGCCAGCAGTCCTAGGACTAGCGGGTTCGCCGGGGAGCTGTTTTTT
TRBJ2-1 - - TRBV6-5 CASSYSGLVGQFF TGTGCCAGCAGTTACTCGGGTCTCGTGGGGCAGTTCTTC
TRBJ1-4 many - TRBV20-1 CSASRGDEKLFF TGCAGTGCTTCTAGGGGGGATGAAAAACTGTTTTTT
TRBJ2-3 - - TRBV7-7 CASSLASSADTQYF TGTGCTAGCAGCTTAGCGTCGAGCGCAGATACGCAGTATTTT
TRBJ2-7 - TRBD2 TRBV4-1 CASSQGIASGRWYEQYF TGCGCCAGCAGCCAAGGAATCGCTAGCGGGAGATGGTACGAGCAGTACTTC
TRBJ1-2 - - TRBV9 CASSSTLRNGYTF TGTGCCAGCAGCTCCACCCTCAGGAATGGCTACACCTTC
TRBJ2-7 - TRBD2 TRBV10-3 CAISLGVGLAGGSSYEQYF TGTGCCATCAGTTTAGGAGTTGGCCTAGCGGGAGGGTCCTCCTACGAGCAGTACTTC
TRBJ2-7 few TRBD2 TRBV27 CASSFLAGGNSKGEQYF TGTGCCAGCAGTTTCCTAGCGGGAGGTAACTCAAAGGGCGAGCAGTACTTC
TRBJ2-1 - TRBD2 TRBV7-8 CASSSRWGTSGRPYNEQFF TGTGCCAGCAGCTCCCGATGGGGGACTAGCGGGAGGCCCTACAATGAGCAGTTCTTC
TRBJ2-2 - - TRBV19 CASSPPLSTGELFF TGTGCCAGTAGTCCCCCCCTCAGCACCGGGGAGCTGTTTTTT
TRBJ2-7 few TRBD2 TRBV6-5 CASSYRGLAGGIYYEQYF TGTGCCAGCAGCTACCGCGGACTAGCGGGAGGGATTTACTACGAGCAGTACTTC
TRBJ1-1 few - TRBV6-2/TRBV6-3 CASSSNDNTEGAFF TGTGCCAGCAGTTCCAACGACAACACAGAGGGGGCTTTCTTT
TRBJ2-3 few TRBD1 TRBV7-8 CASSLARDRVGTDTQYF TGTGCCAGCAGCTTAGCCCGGGACAGGGTAGGGACAGATACGCAGTATTTT
TRBJ1-1 few - TRBV20-1 CSARQPTEAFF TGCAGTGCTAGGCAACCTACTGAAGCTTTCTTT
TRBJ2-3 few - TRBV5-1 CASSPGGVTDTQYF TGCGCCAGCAGCCCGGGGGGCGTCACAGATACGCAGTATTTT
TRBJ2-7 few TRBD2 TRBV7-9 CASSLVRLSATGLAGVYEQYF TGTGCCAGCAGCTTAGTTCGTCTGTCTGCCACAGGACTAGCGGGAGTCTACGAGCAGTACTTC
TRBJ2-7 few - TRBV12-3/TRBV12-4 CASRNSGGHEQYF TGTGCCAGCAGGAATAGCGGAGGCCACGAGCAGTACTTC
TRBJ2-3 few - TRBV12-3/TRBV12-4 CASSRSRGLSGDTQYF TGTGCCAGCAGTCGTTCTCGTGGCCTCTCCGGGGATACGCAGTATTTT
TRBJ2-1 many TRBD2 TRBV20-1 CSARGTSWSYNEQFF TGCAGTGCTAGAGGGACTAGCTGGTCCTACAATGAGCAGTTCTTC
TRBJ2-5 few - TRBV20-1 CSAPGHDEVNQYF TGCAGTGCTCCAGGCCACGATGAGGTGAACCAGTACTTC
TRBJ2-2 - TRBD2 TRBV5-1 CAISFERRGLANSGELFF TGCGCCATCAGCTTCGAGAGAAGGGGACTAGCGAATTCCGGGGAGCTGTTTTTT
TRBJ2-3 few - TRBV12-3/TRBV12-4 CASRGTGRTDTQYF TGTGCCAGCAGGGGGACGGGGCGCACAGATACGCAGTATTTT
TRBJ1-2 few TRBD1 TRBV20-1 CSASPGTAIYGYTF TGCAGTGCGAGTCCCGGGACAGCTATCTATGGCTACACCTTC
TRBJ2-1 many - TRBV4-3 CASSQGTGSYNEQFF TGCGCCAGCAGCCAAGGGACTGGCTCCTACAATGAGCAGTTCTTC
TRBJ2-3 - - TRBV20-1 CSAPGDSRDDTQYF TGCAGTGCTCCTGGGGACTCCCGGGACGATACGCAGTATTTT
TRBJ2-1 many - TRBV7-9 CASSPYREMTYNEQFF TGTGCCAGCAGCCCATACAGGGAAATGACCTACAATGAGCAGTTCTTC
TRBJ1-5 - TRBD1 TRBV7-2 CASSLRTGTLGQPQHF TGTGCCAGCAGCCTCCGGACAGGGACATTAGGTCAGCCCCAGCATTTT
TRBJ1-3 - TRBD1 TRBV6-1 CASKQGPTGNTIYF TGTGCCAGCAAACAGGGGCCTACTGGAAACACCATATATTTT
TRBJ2-3 - TRBD2 TRBV2 CAGDYSGRRDTQYF TGTGCCGGCGACTATAGCGGGAGAAGAGATACGCAGTATTTT
TRBJ1-5 few - TRBV5-1 CASSLVAGEHQPQHF TGCGCCAGCAGCTTGGTGGCAGGGGAACATCAGCCCCAGCATTTT
TRBJ2-1 many TRBD2 TRBV6-4 CASSVGTSSYNEQFF TGTGCCAGCAGTGTAGGGACTAGTAGTTACAATGAGCAGTTCTTC
TRBJ1-5 few - TRBV20-1 CSAHLDPAQPQHF TGCAGTGCCCACCTGGATCCTGCCCAGCCCCAGCATTTT
TRBJ2-7 - - TRBV7-9 CASSLGAGAAEQYF TGTGCCAGCAGCTTAGGGGCAGGGGCAGCCGAGCAGTACTTC
TRBJ1-1 few - TRBV27 CASSTPELNTEAFF TGTGCCAGCAGTACCCCGGAGTTGAACACTGAAGCTTTCTTT
TRBJ2-2 - - TRBV20-1 CSARIQTNTGELFF TGCAGTGCTAGGATCCAGACTAACACCGGGGAGCTGTTTTTT
TRBJ2-1 few TRBD2 TRBV24-1 CATSDQVAGEGNEQFF TGTGCCACCAGTGATCAAGTCGCGGGAGAGGGTAATGAGCAGTTCTTC
TRBJ1-2 many TRBD1 TRBV20-1 CSGRLAGGQGYGYTF TGCAGTGGAAGGCTAGCGGGAGGACAGGGCTATGGCTACACCTTC
TRBJ2-3 many TRBD1 TRBV6-5 CASRTGTDTDTQYF TGTGCCAGCAGGACCGGGACAGACACAGATACGCAGTATTTT
TRBJ2-7 few TRBD2 TRBV6-2/TRBV6-3 CASSTSGRRHYEQYF TGTGCCAGCTCTACTAGCGGGCGCCGTCACTACGAGCAGTACTTC
TRBJ2-7 many TRBD2 TRBV5-1 CASSSGTSGNYEQYF TGCGCCAGCAGCTCCGGGACTAGCGGAAACTACGAGCAGTACTTC
TRBJ2-7 many - TRBV4-3 CASSRQPGDSYEQYF TGCGCCAGCAGCCGCCAGCCGGGGGACTCCTACGAGCAGTACTTC
TRBJ2-4 few - TRBV25-1 CASSDRVAQYF TGTGCCAGCAGTGATAGGGTGGCTCAGTACTTC
TRBJ2-3 many - TRBV15 CATSRDRQSTDTQYF TGTGCCACCAGCAGAGATCGACAGAGCACAGATACGCAGTATTTT
TRBJ2-7 - TRBD1 TRBV12-5 CASGSTGTGNEQYF TGTGCTAGTGGAAGCACCGGGACAGGAAACGAGCAGTACTTC
TRBJ1-5 - - TRBV3-1 CASSQRQADQPQHF TGTGCCAGCAGCCAAAGACAGGCCGATCAGCCCCAGCATTTT
TRBJ2-7 many - TRBV20-1 CSARFSSYEQYF TGCAGTGCTAGGTTCTCTTCCTACGAGCAGTACTTC
TRBJ1-1 many - TRBV6-2/TRBV6-3 CASSYSGWEAFF TGTGCCAGCAGTTACTCTGGGTGGGAAGCTTTCTTT
TRBJ2-4 - - TRBV5-6 CASSPVVSAKNIQYF TGTGCCAGCAGCCCTGTGGTGTCGGCCAAAAACATTCAGTACTTC
TRBJ1-4 many - TRBV20-1 CSASRRSKGEKLFF TGCAGTGCTAGTCGCAGGAGTAAGGGTGAAAAACTGTTTTTT
TRBJ2-5 few - TRBV6-1 CASSRIGRETQYF TGTGCCAGCAGCCGGATAGGGCGGGAGACCCAGTACTTC